The clone carrying this T cell receptor (beta chain) was recorded many times. Its cognate antigen is unknown. This specimen belongs to a study of early T cells in non-severe SARS-CoV-2 infection. The wider study: The authors sequenced bulk RNA from unsorted whole blood, leaving chains unpaired. The study's findings and limits: CD4 and private specificities were missed by VDJdb matching, which favored anti-spike CD8 responses.

TCRdb independently ran MiXCR on the 5' RACE reads; one entry per CDR3 protein. Found here are around 67,000 distinct CDR3 sequences, 9.5% to 13% of them singletons; the top ten hold 3% to 4.5%. Trimming removed 0 bases from V and 6 bases from J; junction bases left unmatched: 4. Per germline, CDR1 DFQATT and CDR2 SNEGSKA (reference sequence). The CDR3 length is 13 residues. Sequences were obtained from whole blood. The source is an adult who was a healthcare worker with PCR-confirmed SARS-CoV-2 infection or an uninfected control (not recorded which). The chain has TRBV20-1 and TRBJ2-5, with TRBD1 matching 7 bases. The CDR3 DNA reads as TGCAGTGCTAGAGATCTACAGGGGAAGACCCAGTACTTC. Protein sequence: CSARDLQGKTQYF.